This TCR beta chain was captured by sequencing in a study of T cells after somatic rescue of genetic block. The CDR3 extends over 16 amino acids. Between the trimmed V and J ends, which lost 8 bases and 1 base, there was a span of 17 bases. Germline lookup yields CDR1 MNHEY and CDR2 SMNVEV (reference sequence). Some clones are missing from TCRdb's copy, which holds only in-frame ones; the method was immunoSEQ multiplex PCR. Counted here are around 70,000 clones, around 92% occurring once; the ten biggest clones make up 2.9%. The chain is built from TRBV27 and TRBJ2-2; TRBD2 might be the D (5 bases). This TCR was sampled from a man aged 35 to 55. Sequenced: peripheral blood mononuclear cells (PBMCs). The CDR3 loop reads CASSPPGYLNTGELFF. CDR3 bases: TGTGCCAGCTCACCCCCGGGATACCTGAACACCGGGGAGCTGTTTTTT.